There are a few counts of the clone carrying this TCR beta chain. Its specificity is not known. The data are from a study of T cell repertoires in cytomegalovirus infection. Study information: An indication of both CMV infection and matching HLA type came from public TCR beta signatures. Study outcomes and limitations: Identification of carriers of CMV plus the relevant HLA was achieved through cumulative public TCR beta family frequency. What dominated the ex vivo response were HLA-C-restricted CMV-specific TCR beta clonotypes.

CDR1 and CDR2 from the germline V gene are DFQATT and SNEGSKA (reference sequence). The CDR3 covers 16 residues. V was pared by 6 bases and J by 2 bases, with 6 bases of the junction left unmatched. TCRdb re-called the reads through MiXCR, storing one row per CDR3 protein. In the table there are roughly 230,000 distinct CDR3 sequences, about 18% of which are singletons. J is TRBJ2-1 and V is TRBV20-1, with TRBD2 matching over 14 bases. Sequences were obtained from CD8+ T cells from PBMCs. The TCR originated in a human donor in good health (CMV status not recorded). Some clones in this sample may be carry-over from other donors' samples. The CDR3 region has the DNA TGCAGTGCGGTGGGGACTAGCGGGGGCACCTACAATGAGCAGTTCTTC. Its protein product is CSAVGTSGGTYNEQFF.